This is a list of T cell receptor beta chains from one sample in a study of monozygotic twins with inflammatory bowel disease. TCRdb reprocessed the 5' RACE reads and keeps a single row for each CDR3 protein, giving no DNA. Its listing shows about 450,000 distinct CDR3 sequences. Sequencing was carried out using blood. Receptors were obtained from a human donor with ulcerative colitis or Crohn's disease, or a healthy co-twin of an affected twin (not recorded which). The CDR3 runs from the conserved cysteine through the conserved F or W. Fields, in order: CDR3 protein, V gene, J gene.

CDR3aa: CASSALGVGGNTIYF; v_gene: TRBV6-1; j_gene: TRBJ1-3
CDR3aa: CASTSQLGAVGELFF; v_gene: TRBV12-3/TRBV12-4; j_gene: TRBJ2-2
CDR3aa: CASSFASDTQYF; v_gene: TRBV5-4; j_gene: TRBJ2-3
CDR3aa: CAISEIGTVYNEQFF; v_gene: TRBV10-3; j_gene: TRBJ2-1
CDR3aa: CASSSVYVPGELFF; v_gene: TRBV5-6; j_gene: TRBJ2-2
CDR3aa: CASSFRGETGELFF; v_gene: TRBV27; j_gene: TRBJ2-2
CDR3aa: CAISVTGVTEAFF; v_gene: TRBV10-3; j_gene: TRBJ1-1
CDR3aa: CASSRTGPKLSYEQYF; v_gene: TRBV27; j_gene: TRBJ2-7
CDR3aa: CASRKTGDRAKNIQYF; v_gene: TRBV19; j_gene: TRBJ2-4
CDR3aa: CASCLLAGNYNEQFF; v_gene: TRBV5-1; j_gene: TRBJ2-1
CDR3aa: CATSTPGLAGSGELFF; v_gene: TRBV15; j_gene: TRBJ2-2
CDR3aa: CASSLGAAGANVLTF; v_gene: TRBV7-9; j_gene: TRBJ2-6